This is a list of T cell receptor beta chains from one sample in a study of cytomegalovirus exposure and HLA in healthy donors. Method: immunoSEQ multiplex PCR; TCRdb's copy keeps in-frame clones and lacks some. This sample yields about 100,000 clones, of which 70% to 85% are seen a single time; more than 2.5% belongs to the top ten. Specimen: PBMCs. All receptors derive from a woman aged 18-29 years in good health and CMV-seronegative. CDR3s include the opening cysteine and the closing phenylalanine or tryptophan. The D gene is left open where the match is weak. Expanded clones get a size class; other rows say once, few or many, or leave the size out.

TRBV14,-,TRBJ1-1,-,15,CASSQDAGTNTEAFF,TGTGCCAGCAGCCAAGATGCTGGCACGAACACTGAAGCTTTCTTT
TRBV9,-,TRBJ2-1,TRBD2,15,CASSVRLAGADEQFF,TGTGCCAGCAGCGTCCGACTAGCGGGGGCGGATGAGCAGTTCTTC
TRBV5-6,-,TRBJ2-7,-,14,CASSRGALGSEQYF,TGTGCCAGCAGCCGGGGGGCCCTCGGCTCCGAGCAGTACTTC
TRBV7-9,-,TRBJ1-3,-,15,CASSLVPGEGNTIYF,TGTGCCAGCAGCTTAGTTCCAGGGGAAGGAAACACCATATATTTT
TRBV27,-,TRBJ1-5,-,13,CASSYYSNQPQHF,TGTGCCAGCAGCTATTATAGCAATCAGCCCCAGCATTTT
TRBV19,once,TRBJ2-7,TRBD1,14,CASRRDRASYEQYF,TGTGCCAGTAGAAGGGACAGGGCGTCCTACGAGCAGTACTTC
TRBV6-1,-,TRBJ1-1,-,13,CASSEQLNTEAFF,TGTGCCAGCAGTGAACAGTTGAACACTGAAGCTTTCTTT
TRBV4-2,-,TRBJ2-1,TRBD1,15,CASSQNRGSYNEQFF,TGTGCCAGCAGCCAAAACAGGGGCTCCTACAATGAGCAGTTCTTC
TRBV5-1,-,TRBJ2-7,-,14,CASSLGLEEGEQYF,TGCGCCAGCAGCTTGGGGCTAGAAGAGGGCGAGCAGTACTTC
TRBV2,once,TRBJ2-2,TRBD2,15,CASSGRGRNTGELFF,TGTGCCAGCAGTGGGCGGGGGAGGAACACCGGGGAGCTGTTTTTT
TRBV30,-,TRBJ1-2,TRBD1,12,CACRSGGYGYTF,TGTGCCTGCAGATCAGGGGGCTATGGCTACACCTTC
TRBV27,-,TRBJ2-7,-,14,CASSLIGGDYEQYF,TGTGCCAGCAGTTTAATAGGGGGTGACTACGAGCAGTACTTC
TRBV6-1,once,TRBJ2-7,-,12,CASSEMSVEQYF,TGTGCCAGCAGTGAAATGTCGGTGGAGCAGTACTTC
TRBV29-1,-,TRBJ2-3,-,11,CSVEGGQTQYF,TGCAGCGTTGAAGGCGGGCAGACGCAGTATTTT
TRBV27,-,TRBJ1-4,TRBD1,18,CASSFSWGTATKNEKLFF,TGTGCCAGCAGTTTTTCCTGGGGGACAGCTACAAAAAATGAAAAACTGTTTTTT
TRBV7-8,-,TRBJ2-7,TRBD2,17,CASSPSPIAGKSNEQYF,TGTGCCAGCAGCCCCTCTCCTATAGCGGGGAAGAGCAACGAGCAGTACTTC
TRBV6-1,-,TRBJ1-5,-,14,CASSVLTGNQPQHF,TGTGCCAGCAGTGTCTTAACAGGGAATCAGCCCCAGCATTTT
TRBV27,-,TRBJ1-6,-,13,CASRETWPSPLHF,TGTGCCAGCAGGGAGACGTGGCCTTCACCCCTCCACTTT
TRBV2,-,TRBJ2-5,-,12,CASRLALETQYF,TGTGCCAGCAGGCTAGCCTTGGAGACCCAGTACTTC
TRBV27,-,TRBJ1-1,-,13,CASSKRLETEAFF,TGTGCCAGCAGCAAGCGTTTGGAGACTGAAGCTTTCTTT
TRBV9,-,TRBJ1-5,-,18,CASSASRWTQRLNQPQHF,TGTGCCAGCAGCGCCTCCCGTTGGACTCAAAGGTTAAATCAGCCCCAGCATTTT
TRBV28,once,TRBJ1-2,TRBD1,13,CASSRGQALFYTF,TGTGCCAGCAGTCGGGGACAGGCCTTATTTTACACCTTC
TRBV9,-,TRBJ2-1,TRBD2,16,CASSPLAGETYNEQFF,TGTGCCAGCAGCCCCTTAGCGGGAGAGACCTACAATGAGCAGTTCTTC
TRBV19,-,TRBJ2-7,-,14,CASSITATAYEQYF,TGTGCCAGTAGTATCACAGCTACAGCATACGAGCAGTACTTC
TRBV6-1,-,TRBJ2-7,-,15,CASSELDYPTYEQYF,TGTGCCAGCAGTGAACTGGACTATCCCACCTACGAGCAGTACTTC
TRBV28,few,TRBJ2-2,-,13,CASTRRRGGELFF,TGTGCCAGCACCCGGCGGCGGGGCGGGGAGCTGTTTTTT
TRBV9,-,TRBJ2-7,-,15,CASSFKEGPLGEQYF,TGTGCCAGCAGCTTCAAGGAGGGCCCCCTTGGCGAGCAGTACTTC
TRBV6-5,-,TRBJ1-1,TRBD1,13,CATRGAVNTEAFF,TGTGCCACCAGGGGGGCGGTGAACACTGAAGCTTTCTTT
TRBV6-5,-,TRBJ2-5,-,13,CASSSTRRETQYF,TGTGCCAGCAGCTCCACTAGACGCGAGACCCAGTACTTC
TRBV6-5,-,TRBJ2-5,TRBD2,16,CASSYDAGGGRETQYF,TGTGCCAGCAGTTATGACGCGGGGGGCGGTCGAGAGACCCAGTACTTC
TRBV5-4,many,TRBJ1-6,TRBD1,16,CASSLVLDREGSPLHF,TGTGCCAGCAGCTTGGTGTTGGACAGGGAGGGGTCACCCCTCCACTTT
TRBV6-5,-,TRBJ2-3,TRBD2,16,CASSYSGTSGGDTQYF,TGTGCCAGCAGTTACTCCGGGACTAGCGGGGGGGATACGCAGTATTTT
TRBV28,-,TRBJ1-5,-,15,CASSSSGLLNQPQHF,TGTGCCAGCAGTTCCTCAGGACTGCTCAATCAGCCCCAGCATTTT
TRBV6-4,-,TRBJ1-1,-,14,CASSDGGENTEAFF,TGTGCCAGCAGTGACGGGGGGGAGAACACTGAAGCTTTCTTT
TRBV29-1,-,TRBJ1-4,-,10,CSVLYEKLFF,TGCAGCGTGCTATATGAAAAACTGTTTTTT
TRBV6-1,-,TRBJ2-7,TRBD1,13,CASPGQGVFEQYF,TGTGCCAGTCCGGGACAGGGGGTATTTGAGCAGTACTTC
TRBV2,-,TRBJ1-6,TRBD1,14,CASSGQGANSPLHF,TGTGCCAGCAGTGGACAGGGGGCTAATTCACCCCTCCACTTT
TRBV9,-,TRBJ1-1,-,15,CASSVGGGLNTEAFF,TGTGCCAGCAGCGTAGGAGGAGGCTTGAACACTGAAGCTTTCTTT
TRBV5-6,-,TRBJ2-1,-,13,CASSGLSYNEQFF,TGTGCCAGCAGCGGACTATCCTACAATGAGCAGTTCTTC
TRBV5-1,-,TRBJ1-1,TRBD1,15,CASSFTGGLNTEAFF,TGCGCCAGCAGCTTCACAGGGGGCCTGAACACTGAAGCTTTCTTT
TRBV27,-,TRBJ2-1,-,14,CASSVTGEANEQFF,TGTGCCAGCAGTGTGACCGGGGAGGCCAATGAGCAGTTCTTC
TRBV5-1,-,TRBJ2-2,-,14,CASSPRQVPGELFF,TGCGCCAGCAGCCCGAGACAGGTCCCCGGGGAGCTGTTTTTT
TRBV30,-,TRBJ2-7,-,14,CAWSGVLSPYEQYF,TGTGCCTGGAGCGGGGTCCTTAGCCCCTACGAGCAGTACTTC
TRBV7-9,-,TRBJ2-3,TRBD2,16,CASSFQPRGDADTQYF,TGTGCCAGCAGCTTTCAGCCTCGGGGGGACGCAGATACGCAGTATTTT
TRBV6-6,-,TRBJ1-2,TRBD1,14,CASSSTGTGYGYTF,TGTGCCAGCAGTTCGACAGGGACGGGGTATGGCTACACCTTC
TRBV19,-,TRBJ1-1,-,16,CASSKIGSGSDTEAFF,TGTGCCAGTAGTAAAATCGGGTCCGGATCGGACACTGAAGCTTTCTTT
TRBV28,-,TRBJ2-5,TRBD2,18,CASSGGTSGGLLGETQYF,TGTGCCAGCAGTGGTGGGACTAGCGGGGGGTTGTTAGGAGAGACCCAGTACTTC
TRBV27,-,TRBJ2-7,TRBD2,15,CASSLLSSGGHEQYF,TGTGCCAGCAGTTTATTGTCTAGCGGGGGCCACGAGCAGTACTTC
TRBV29-1,-,TRBJ2-1,-,14,CSVEASRSYNEQFF,TGCAGCGTTGAGGCTAGCCGCTCCTACAATGAGCAGTTCTTC
TRBV19,few,TRBJ2-5,TRBD2,15,CASSTGRGGDRTQYF,TGTGCCAGTAGTACCGGGAGGGGGGGGGACCGGACCCAGTACTTC
TRBV27,-,TRBJ1-1,-,10,CASSIHEAFF,TGTGCCAGCAGTATACATGAAGCTTTCTTT
TRBV7-6,-,TRBJ2-3,-,17,CASSLHLAGPRTDTQYF,TGTGCCAGCAGCTTACACCTGGCGGGGCCTCGCACAGATACGCAGTATTTT
TRBV6-4,few,TRBJ2-1,-,13,CATSWAGNNEQFF,TGTGCCACCTCCTGGGCAGGGAACAATGAGCAGTTCTTC
TRBV29-1,-,TRBJ1-1,TRBD1,9,CRLTGGAFF,TGCAGACTTACAGGGGGAGCTTTCTTT
TRBV7-3,-,TRBJ2-7,-,12,CASSFSCYEQYF,TGTGCCAGCAGCTTCAGTTGCTACGAGCAGTACTTC